The following is a T cell receptor (beta chain) sequence with its context. The data derive from a study of blood T cell repertoires in COVID-19. Study at large: COVID-19 samples, acute and convalescent, were from the United States, Italy and Spain. T cells, B-cell-depleted T cells, or PBMCs provided the cDNA or gDNA that served as material.

Authors' data handling: Cell counts per sample came from amplifying reference gene primers. Libraries were prepared by immunoSEQ multiplex PCR; TCRdb keeps only in-frame clonotypes and omits some of them. V and J calls and clone size come straight from that table; D and trimming were deduced from the DNA. The repertoire holds approximately 130,000 clones, roughly 79% seen once, with 11% in the top ten. The CDR3 totals 18 residues. With V trimmed by 3 bases and J by 0 bases, 7 bases remained unmatched. Germline V lookup: CDR1 KGHSH, CDR2 LQKENI. The chain is built from TRBV18 and TRBJ1-4; TRBD1 agrees at 10 bases. Sequenced input: peripheral blood. This TCR was recovered from a human donor in a cohort sampled during active COVID-19. The CDR3 coding sequence is TGTGCCAGCTCACCGACCGTAGGACAGGGGGCAACTAATGAAAAACTGTTTTTT. Translation gives CASSPTVGQGATNEKLFF. The variable domain in full, with the rest retrieved from reference TRBV18 and TRBJ1-4, is NAGVMQNPRHLVRRRGQEARLRCSPMKGHSHVYWYRQLPEEGLKFMVYLQKENIIDESGMPKERFSAEFPKEGPSILRIQQVVRGDSAAYFCASSPTVGQGATNEKLFFGSGTQLSVL.